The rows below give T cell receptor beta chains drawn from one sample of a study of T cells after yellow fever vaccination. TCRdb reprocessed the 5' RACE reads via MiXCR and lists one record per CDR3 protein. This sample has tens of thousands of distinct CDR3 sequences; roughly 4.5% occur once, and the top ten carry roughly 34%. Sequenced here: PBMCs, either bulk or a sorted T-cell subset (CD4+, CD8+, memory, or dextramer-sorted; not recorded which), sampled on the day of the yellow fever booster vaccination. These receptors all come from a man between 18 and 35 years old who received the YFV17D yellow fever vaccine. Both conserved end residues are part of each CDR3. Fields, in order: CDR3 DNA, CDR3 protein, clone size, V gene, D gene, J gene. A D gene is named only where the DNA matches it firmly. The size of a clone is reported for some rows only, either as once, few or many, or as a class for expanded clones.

cdr3_nt: TGTGCCAGCAGCGGGGAGGGGACAGGGGGGACAGATACGCAGTATTTT
cdr3_aa: CASSGEGTGGTDTQYF
clone_size: many
v_call: TRBV5-5
d_call: TRBD1
j_call: TRBJ2-3

cdr3_nt: TGTGCCAGCAGCTTATGGGGCAGTAGAAGCACAGATACGCAGTATTTT
cdr3_aa: CASSLWGSRSTDTQYF
clone_size: .
v_call: TRBV7-9
d_call: .
j_call: TRBJ2-3

cdr3_nt: TGTGCCAGCAGCTTCTCGGGGGCGTATGAGACCCAGTACTTC
cdr3_aa: CASSFSGAYETQYF
clone_size: few
v_call: TRBV5-4
d_call: .
j_call: TRBJ2-5

cdr3_nt: TGCGCCAGCAGTTCGAGTGAAAAACTGTTTTTT
cdr3_aa: CASSSSEKLFF
clone_size: few
v_call: TRBV5-1
d_call: .
j_call: TRBJ1-4

cdr3_nt: TGTGCCAGCAGCTTAGGTGGGGACTGGGAAACGGCCAACGTCCTGACTTTC
cdr3_aa: CASSLGGDWETANVLTF
clone_size: many
v_call: TRBV7-2
d_call: .
j_call: TRBJ2-6

cdr3_nt: TGTGCCAGCAGCAACGGACAGGCTGGAAACACCATATATTTT
cdr3_aa: CASSNGQAGNTIYF
clone_size: many
v_call: TRBV7-8
d_call: TRBD1
j_call: TRBJ1-3

cdr3_nt: TGTGCCAGCAGTCCGACTAGCGGGGGTTTGGCCCAGTACTTC
cdr3_aa: CASSPTSGGLAQYF
clone_size: .
v_call: TRBV12-3/TRBV12-4
d_call: TRBD2
j_call: TRBJ2-5

cdr3_nt: TGTGCCAGCAGCTTAATGTCAGGCGGGAATGAGCAGTTCTTC
cdr3_aa: CASSLMSGGNEQFF
clone_size: many
v_call: TRBV7-2
d_call: .
j_call: TRBJ2-1

cdr3_nt: TGCGCCAGCAGCTTGGAATTAGCGGGGGTAAATGAGCAGTTCTTC
cdr3_aa: CASSLELAGVNEQFF
clone_size: many
v_call: TRBV5-1
d_call: TRBD2
j_call: TRBJ2-1

cdr3_nt: TGTGCCAGCAGCCCCGGAACCGGGGATACGCAGTATTTT
cdr3_aa: CASSPGTGDTQYF
clone_size: many
v_call: TRBV7-2
d_call: .
j_call: TRBJ2-3

cdr3_nt: TGTGCCATCCCCTGGGGGGCAGGAGGAAATTCACCCCTCCACTTT
cdr3_aa: CAIPWGAGGNSPLHF
clone_size: few
v_call: TRBV7-9
d_call: .
j_call: TRBJ1-6

cdr3_nt: TGTGCCAGCAGTTTATTCTTAGCTCAGCCCCAGCATTTT
cdr3_aa: CASSLFLAQPQHF
clone_size: .
v_call: TRBV28
d_call: .
j_call: TRBJ1-5

cdr3_nt: TGTGCCCGGGACCCTGGCCGCTCTGGAAACACCATATATTTT
cdr3_aa: CARDPGRSGNTIYF
clone_size: few
v_call: TRBV30
d_call: .
j_call: TRBJ1-3

cdr3_nt: TGTGCCAGCACCGGGCGCGCCTCGGATAGCACAGATACGCAGTATTTT
cdr3_aa: CASTGRASDSTDTQYF
clone_size: many
v_call: TRBV28
d_call: .
j_call: TRBJ2-3

cdr3_nt: TGCGCCAGCGGGCGGGGAAACACTGAAGCTTTCTTT
cdr3_aa: CASGRGNTEAFF
clone_size: many
v_call: TRBV5-1
d_call: .
j_call: TRBJ1-1

cdr3_nt: TGTGCCAGCAGCTTAGCGATGGGGAGTCGTGGGGCTTTCTTT
cdr3_aa: CASSLAMGSRGAFF
clone_size: .
v_call: TRBV7-2
d_call: .
j_call: TRBJ1-1

cdr3_nt: TGTGCCAGCAGCTTAGCGGCGGGAGCGAACACAGATACGCAGTATTTT
cdr3_aa: CASSLAAGANTDTQYF
clone_size: many
v_call: TRBV7-9
d_call: TRBD2
j_call: TRBJ2-3

cdr3_nt: TGCAGCGTTGAAGGGGGGGCGGAAGAGCAGTTCTTC
cdr3_aa: CSVEGGAEEQFF
clone_size: many
v_call: TRBV29-1
d_call: .
j_call: TRBJ2-1

cdr3_nt: TGTGCCAGCAGTGAACCCGGGGGACAGGGGCTCTATGGCTACACCTTC
cdr3_aa: CASSEPGGQGLYGYTF
clone_size: .
v_call: TRBV25-1
d_call: TRBD1
j_call: TRBJ1-2

cdr3_nt: TGTGCCAGCAGGGGAGCGGGGGGAGTGGAGACCCAGTACTTC
cdr3_aa: CASRGAGGVETQYF
clone_size: many
v_call: TRBV7-8
d_call: TRBD2
j_call: TRBJ2-5

cdr3_nt: TGTGCCAGCAGCTCGCACAACGAGCAGTACTTC
cdr3_aa: CASSSHNEQYF
clone_size: many
v_call: TRBV7-8
d_call: .
j_call: TRBJ2-7

cdr3_nt: TGCAGTGTAAGAGGACAGAGGAACACTGAAGCTTTCTTT
cdr3_aa: CSVRGQRNTEAFF
clone_size: many
v_call: TRBV20-1
d_call: .
j_call: TRBJ1-1

cdr3_nt: TGTGCCAGCAGCTCGGGCATCAACACTGAAGCTTTCTTT
cdr3_aa: CASSSGINTEAFF
clone_size: .
v_call: TRBV7-2
d_call: .
j_call: TRBJ1-1

cdr3_nt: TGTGCCAGCAGCCTGGGACGGCAGAATGAAAAACTGTTTTTT
cdr3_aa: CASSLGRQNEKLFF
clone_size: many
v_call: TRBV7-8
d_call: .
j_call: TRBJ1-4

cdr3_nt: TGTGCCAGCAGCTTAGGGGGGGCCGCCTACGAGCAGTACTTC
cdr3_aa: CASSLGGAAYEQYF
clone_size: many
v_call: TRBV7-9
d_call: .
j_call: TRBJ2-7

cdr3_nt: TGTGCCAGCAGCTTAGGGGCAGGGACAGCCACCGAGCAGTACTTC
cdr3_aa: CASSLGAGTATEQYF
clone_size: many
v_call: TRBV7-2
d_call: TRBD1
j_call: TRBJ2-7

cdr3_nt: TGTGCCAGCAGTGACGATATATGGAGCACTGAAGCTTTCTTT
cdr3_aa: CASSDDIWSTEAFF
clone_size: .
v_call: TRBV6-1
d_call: .
j_call: TRBJ1-1

cdr3_nt: TGTGCCAGCAGCCCCTGGGGCGGGGACGCCGGGGAGCTGTTTTTT
cdr3_aa: CASSPWGGDAGELFF
clone_size: many
v_call: TRBV3-1
d_call: .
j_call: TRBJ2-2

cdr3_nt: TGCAGTGCTAGAGATGTCAGGGACTATGGCTACACCTTC
cdr3_aa: CSARDVRDYGYTF
clone_size: many
v_call: TRBV20-1
d_call: .
j_call: TRBJ1-2

cdr3_nt: TGTGCCAGCAGCCAGCGGGGGGGCCGTTTCGGTGAGCAGTTCTTC
cdr3_aa: CASSQRGGRFGEQFF
clone_size: many
v_call: TRBV7-2
d_call: TRBD2
j_call: TRBJ2-1

cdr3_nt: TGTGCCAGCAGTTTAAACGGGGGCATGGGAGAAAAACTGTTTTTT
cdr3_aa: CASSLNGGMGEKLFF
clone_size: many
v_call: TRBV12-3/TRBV12-4
d_call: .
j_call: TRBJ1-4

cdr3_nt: TGTGCCAGCAGCGAGGGAGCAGGGGGATCTGGAAACACCATATATTTT
cdr3_aa: CASSEGAGGSGNTIYF
clone_size: .
v_call: TRBV9
d_call: TRBD1
j_call: TRBJ1-3

cdr3_nt: TGTGCCAGCAGTCCCGCAGGTCCCCAGGACCAGCCCCAGCATTTT
cdr3_aa: CASSPAGPQDQPQHF
clone_size: many
v_call: TRBV6-2/TRBV6-3
d_call: .
j_call: TRBJ1-5

cdr3_nt: TGTGCCAGCAGCGGAGGACAGGGGTTCTACGAGCAGTACTTC
cdr3_aa: CASSGGQGFYEQYF
clone_size: .
v_call: TRBV5-4
d_call: TRBD1
j_call: TRBJ2-7

cdr3_nt: TGCGCCAGCAGCAGGCCCCGGGACTACCTTTGGGGCACAGATACGCAGTATTTT
cdr3_aa: CASSRPRDYLWGTDTQYF
clone_size: few
v_call: TRBV5-1
d_call: TRBD2
j_call: TRBJ2-3

cdr3_nt: TGTGCCAGCGGGCATAGGGGGGAACGCAATCAGCCCCAGCATTTT
cdr3_aa: CASGHRGERNQPQHF
clone_size: .
v_call: TRBV28
d_call: .
j_call: TRBJ1-5

cdr3_nt: TGCGCCAGCAAATGGACAGGGGTCTACGAGCAGTACTTC
cdr3_aa: CASKWTGVYEQYF
clone_size: many
v_call: TRBV5-1
d_call: TRBD1
j_call: TRBJ2-7

cdr3_nt: TGTGCCAGCAGCTCTAAAAATCCCCCCTACGAGCAGTACTTC
cdr3_aa: CASSSKNPPYEQYF
clone_size: few
v_call: TRBV5-5
d_call: .
j_call: TRBJ2-7

cdr3_nt: TGCAGTGCGAACGGGGGGGGCCTGGAGCATGAGCAGTTCTTC
cdr3_aa: CSANGGGLEHEQFF
clone_size: many
v_call: TRBV20-1
d_call: TRBD2
j_call: TRBJ2-1

cdr3_nt: TGCGCCAGCACCGACCTTATGGACGGAGGATTAGTTTCCCTCCACTTT
cdr3_aa: CASTDLMDGGLVSLHF
clone_size: many
v_call: TRBV5-1
d_call: .
j_call: TRBJ1-6